The rows below give T cell receptor beta chains drawn from one sample of a study of blood T cell repertoires in COVID-19. TCRdb's copy holds only in-frame clones and misses some; the assay was immunoSEQ multiplex PCR. The sample yields tens of thousands of clones, 80% to 90% seen once. The sequenced sample consisted of peripheral blood. The receptors were sampled from an elderly woman with active COVID-19. The CDR3 runs from the conserved cysteine through the conserved F or W. D genes are given only for firm matches.

NA,TRBV21-1,TRBJ2-5,TGTGCCAGCAGCATAGTTGAGCGGGAGGCCGGTTTTTATATGGAGACCCAGTACTTC,CASSIVEREAGFYMETQYF
TRBD1,TRBV28,TRBJ1-2,TGTGCCAGCAGCTCGGACAGGGTAACGAACTATGGCTACACCTTC,CASSSDRVTNYGYTF
NA,TRBV6-6,TRBJ1-3,TGTGCCAGCACCCCTTGGGGGGCTGGAAACACCATATATTTT,CASTPWGAGNTIYF
TRBD2,TRBV9,TRBJ2-7,TGTGCCAGCAGCGTAGGGTGGAGCGGGAGCCACGAGCAGTACTTC,CASSVGWSGSHEQYF
TRBD2,TRBV5-1,TRBJ2-3,TGCGCCAGCAAGCGGGGGGGCACAGATACGCAGTATTTT,CASKRGGTDTQYF
NA,TRBV19,TRBJ2-4,TGTGCCAGTAGTGCCTTACAGGGTTTCGGCAAAAACATTCAGTACTTC,CASSALQGFGKNIQYF
NA,TRBV6-2/TRBV6-3,TRBJ2-7,TGTGCCAGCAGTTACGGGGCAGGGTGGGAGCAGTACTTC,CASSYGAGWEQYF
NA,TRBV11-2,TRBJ1-1,TGTGCCAGCAGCTTCACCTTGTTTAATTTTGGGAGGAACACTGAAGCTTTCTTT,CASSFTLFNFGRNTEAFF
NA,TRBV29-1,TRBJ2-1,TGCAGCGTTGAAGATACGGGGGACCTCTACAATGAGCAGTTCTTC,CSVEDTGDLYNEQFF
NA,TRBV7-2,TRBJ1-2,TGTGCCAGCAGCTTAGGAGGGCCCGGCTACACCTTC,CASSLGGPGYTF
NA,TRBV19,TRBJ1-2,TGTGCCAGTAGGCGCGGCGGCTACTATGGCTACACCTTC,CASRRGGYYGYTF
TRBD2,TRBV28,TRBJ2-7,TGTGCCAGCAGTTCCCAGTGGCGGGAGGTGTCCTTC,CASSSQWREVSF
NA,TRBV9,TRBJ2-2,TGTGCCAGCAGCGTGGCGGATCGGGTTTTGGCCACCGGGGAGCTGTTTTTT,CASSVADRVLATGELFF